This TCR beta chain appears in the sequencing data of a study of T cell responses to AZD1222 COVID-19 vaccine (dated by TCRdb to the early 2020s). Some background on the complete study: TCR sequencing covered 233 trial participants: 200 to 220 given two doses of AZD1222 and approximately 26 given two doses of MenACWY control vaccine. Enrollment into the trials was organized by age into subgroups of 18-55, 56-69 and 70-plus years, and those subgroups contained approximately 160, 26 and 62 TCR-sequenced participants, respectively.

V is cut by 1 base and J by 6 bases, and the space between the germline ends is 18 bases. Taken from cysteine to phenylalanine, the CDR3 has 16 residues. The entry retains the CDR3 DNA only, 48 bases that are in frame from base 1. CDR1 SGHTA and CDR2 FQGNSA are derived from the germline V gene. The CDR3 regions of human TCRbeta chains were analyzed by immunosequencing. Per the authors' processing: Repertoire TCRs were matched against a reference library of SARS-CoV-2-specific TCRs generated with the MIRA antigen-specificity platform. Breadth was defined as the fraction of unique TCRs that were SARS-CoV-2-associated. Depth was defined as the fraction of total T cells that were SARS-CoV-2-associated. Using the MIRA data, each spike-specific TCR was mapped to the spike region that the TCR reacts to and placed in a CD4 or CD8 class. Log10-transformed breadth and depth values were compared by one-way ANOVA with Sidak's multiple comparisons tests. Sourced from immuneACCESS, this table was stored by TCRdb with only in-frame sequences that have V and J called. A share of the clones is absent; for the studies checked, an unresolved V gene accounts for under half, and the remainder has no known explanation. V and J calls and clone size are given by that table; D and trimming were obtained from the DNA. The sample table records fewer than 250,000 clones; under 95% of these occur just once. The ten largest clones add up to over 0.95% of the sample.

Explained via the paper, the time point label denotes: baseline before first vaccination. The treatment or condition label on this specimen signifies: meningococcal conjugate vaccine given as trial control. Samples from vaccinated people were obtained from the UK trials COV001 and COV002, which included a single-blind randomized controlled phase 2/3 trial of AZD1222 (ChAdOx1 nCoV-19) in healthy adults. For TCRbeta chain sequencing, PBMC samples were collected from trial participants at day 0 and at day 28 after the second dose. The paper as a whole reports these results and caveats: Conclusions about previously exposed vaccinees are limited, since just five or six AZD1222 recipients were seropositive for SARS-CoV-2 at baseline. After two AZD1222 doses, both the breadth and the depth of spike-specific TCRs were significantly higher than at day 0 and than in MenACWY recipients. Because no day 14 peak-response samples were available, repertoires were characterized only after the peak T cell response. Most participants were white British and females outnumbered males, and the authors suggested that clonal diversity may have been underestimated. Vaccine-associated CD4 TCRs spanned the whole spike protein, with dominant responses in regions 160-218 and 743-854. Nearly half of unique spike-specific TCRs reportedly recognized epitopes outside regions mutated in the B.1.351 and B.1.1.7 variants. The 56-69-year group was small, and its depth increase did not reach significance, likely because of low power.

A word on this clone: What antigen it recognizes has not been identified. Per-base qualities were not stored, and no clone one base away is much larger.

The sequences come from peripheral blood, collected on day 0 of MenACWY control vaccination. The rearranged chain carries TRBV7-2 and TRBJ1-1; TRBD1 is possibly the D segment (6 matching bases). This clonotype was sampled from an adult in good health. In nucleotide form, the sequence is TGTGCCAGCAGCTTAGAGGGGGTCTGGGTCGTGGCTGAAGCTTTCTTT. This gives the protein CASSLEGVWVVAEAFF.